Here is one TCR beta chain with its context. Its antigen remains unidentified. This specimen comes from a study of T cell repertoires in cytomegalovirus infection. Study-wide points: Identification of carriers of CMV plus the relevant HLA was achieved through cumulative public TCR beta family frequency.

MiXCR, run by TCRdb on the reads, gives a single entry per CDR3 protein. The table includes 160,000 or so distinct CDR3 sequences, approximately 17% detected once. Germline CDR1 and CDR2: SSHAT and FNYEAQ (reference sequence). The CDR3 covers 17 residues. J was trimmed by 3 bases and V by 1 base; bases with no gene match: 9. The sequenced material came from CD8+ T cells from PBMCs. This clonotype was obtained from a human donor in good health (CMV status not recorded). Some clones in this sample may be carry-over from other donors' samples. The V gene is TRBV7-7, the J gene TRBJ1-1; 9 positions agree with TRBD1. In DNA, the CDR3 is TGTGCCAGCAGCTTAGTATTTGGGACAGGGCGGGACACTGAAGCTTTCTTT. It is translated as CASSLVFGTGRDTEAFF.